This TCR beta chain was identified during a study of cytomegalovirus exposure and HLA in healthy donors. Amplification used 60 Vbeta primers and 13 Jbeta primers. Repertoires were generated with immunoSEQ multiplex PCR, while TCRdb's copy carries only in-frame clones and drops some. The repertoire holds some 120,000 clones, with about three quarters as singletons. The length of the CDR3 is 15 residues. V lost 4 bases and J lost 5, with 16 bases in between. Looked up from germline, CDR1 is SGHDT and CDR2 is YYEEEE. The sequencing sample was made of PBMCs. This sequence originates from a woman in her forties in good health and CMV-seronegative. The V and J genes are TRBV5-6 and TRBJ1-5; D remains ambiguous. The CDR3 bases are TGTGCCAGCAGCGAGGCCAGTTTGGTTGATCAGCCCCAGCATTTT. Its protein product is CASSEASLVDQPQHF.